These T cell receptor beta chains were read from a single sample in a study of shared clonotypes between healthy human individuals. Measured with immunoSEQ multiplex PCR; TCRdb has only the in-frame clones, and not every one. The sample includes roughly 2.5 million clones, more than 80% of them seen just once. The material sequenced was naive CD4+ T cells sorted from blood. These receptors were taken from a man between 18 and 35 years old in good health. The CDR3 runs from the conserved cysteine through the conserved F or W. The D gene is left open where the match is weak. Clone size is shown for a subset of rows, as once, few, many or a class of expanded clone.

v_gene	j_gene	d_gene	abundance	len	CDR3nt	CDR3aa
TRBV5-4	TRBJ2-1	NA	NA	11	TGTGCCAGCACCTTTTACAATGAGCAGTTCTTC	CASTFYNEQFF
TRBV6-1	TRBJ2-1	NA	NA	13	TGTGCCAGCAGTGGCCAAGTCTACAATGAGCAGTTCTTC	CASSGQVYNEQFF
TRBV9	TRBJ1-6	NA	NA	14	TGTGCCAGCAGCCTCGGCCCGGAGGGTTCACCCCTCCACTTT	CASSLGPEGSPLHF
TRBV10-3	TRBJ1-1	NA	once	16	TGTGCCATCAGTGGGGGCGGAGGCTCTTCGAACACTGAAGCTTTCTTT	CAISGGGGSSNTEAFF
TRBV6-1	TRBJ1-1	TRBD1	NA	13	TGTGCCACCTACAGGGGTAAGGCCACTGAAGCTTTCTTT	CATYRGKATEAFF
TRBV4-1	TRBJ1-5	NA	NA	18	TGCGCCAGCAGCCAAGATCGGGGAGGGTCGCGGAGAAATCAGCCCCAGCATTTT	CASSQDRGGSRRNQPQHF
TRBV2	TRBJ2-7	TRBD2	NA	15	TGTGCCAGCAGGGAGACTAGCGGGAGTACCGACGAGCAGTACTTC	CASRETSGSTDEQYF
TRBV2	TRBJ2-5	NA	NA	13	TGTGCCAGCAGTGTTCGGCTCCAAGAGACCCAGTACTTC	CASSVRLQETQYF
TRBV7-9	TRBJ2-5	TRBD2	NA	15	TGTGCCAGCAGACCGACGGGGGGGCGCCAAGAGACCCAGTACTTC	CASRPTGGRQETQYF
TRBV30	TRBJ1-5	NA	NA	15	TGTGCCTGGAGTGCCGGATCTAGCCCCAATCAGCCCCAGCATTTT	CAWSAGSSPNQPQHF
TRBV30	TRBJ2-7	NA	NA	12	TGTGCCTGGAGGGGACACCACGGGGAGCAGTACTTC	CAWRGHHGEQYF
TRBV6-5	TRBJ2-7	TRBD1	NA	14	TGTGCCAGCAGGAAGGACAGGATCAGTAATGAGCAGTACTTC	CASRKDRISNEQYF
TRBV18	TRBJ1-1	NA	once	13	TGTGCCAGCTCACCGGAGGGGAACCCTGAAGCTTTCTTT	CASSPEGNPEAFF
TRBV7-2	TRBJ1-1	NA	NA	14	TGTGCCAGCAGTTCACACGAGGGGGGGACTGAAGCTTTCTTT	CASSSHEGGTEAFF
TRBV18	TRBJ1-4	NA	NA	17	TGTGCCAGCTCACCCGTCGGAGCTATCGCAACTAATGAAAAACTGTTTTTT	CASSPVGAIATNEKLFF